This TCR beta chain was recorded in a study of T cells after posttransplantation cyclophosphamide. Notes on the study in general: Blood and skin or GI T cell repertoires showed limited TRB overlap. Donor-recipient repertoire similarity was low at 1-2 months, rising over year one.

Treatment was busulfan-fludarabine conditioning, a marrow graft, and cyclophosphamide on days +3 and +4. Germline V gene lookup returns CDR1 SGHVS and CDR2 FNYEAQ. V was clipped by 6 bases and J by 0 bases, with 6 bases between them. The CDR3 is 13 amino acids. In the case of this clone: The antigen remains undetermined.

Clones were sequenced by immunoSEQ multiplex PCR, and TCRdb holds only the in-frame ones, with some missing. The data show 3,000 to 4,000 clones, around 85% seen once. This sequence was found in a female patient aged 50-60 years who received an allogeneic stem cell transplant from an unrelated donor, was CMV-positive, and had acute and chronic GVHD. The graft donor may have contributed some T cells. The chain uses TRBV7-6 and TRBJ2-1; no clear D gene. The sequenced sample was PBMCs, obtained after allogeneic stem cell transplant with posttransplant cyclophosphamide. CDR3 sequence (DNA): TGTGCCAGCAGTGCCAGCTCCTACAATGAGCAGTTCTTC. This encodes CASSASSYNEQFF.